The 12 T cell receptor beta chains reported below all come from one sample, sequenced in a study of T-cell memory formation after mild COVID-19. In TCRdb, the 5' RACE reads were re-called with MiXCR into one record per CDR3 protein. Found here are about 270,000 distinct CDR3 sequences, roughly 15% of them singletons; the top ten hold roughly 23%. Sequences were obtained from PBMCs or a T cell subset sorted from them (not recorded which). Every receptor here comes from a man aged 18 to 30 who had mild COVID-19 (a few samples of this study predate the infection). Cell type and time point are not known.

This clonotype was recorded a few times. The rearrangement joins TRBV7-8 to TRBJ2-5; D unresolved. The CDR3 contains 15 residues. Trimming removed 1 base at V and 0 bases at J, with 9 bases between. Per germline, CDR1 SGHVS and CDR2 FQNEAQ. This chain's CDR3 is CASSLGARYQETQYF. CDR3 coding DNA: TGTGCCAGCAGCTTAGGGGCTAGATACCAAGAGACCCAGTACTTC.

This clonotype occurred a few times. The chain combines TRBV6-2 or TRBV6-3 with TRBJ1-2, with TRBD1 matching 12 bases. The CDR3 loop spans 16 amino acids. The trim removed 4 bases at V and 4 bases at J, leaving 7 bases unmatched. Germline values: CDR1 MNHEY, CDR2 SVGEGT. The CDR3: CASSLNPGQGAYGYTF. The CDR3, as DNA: TGTGCCAGCAGTTTAAACCCGGGACAGGGGGCCTATGGCTACACCTTC.

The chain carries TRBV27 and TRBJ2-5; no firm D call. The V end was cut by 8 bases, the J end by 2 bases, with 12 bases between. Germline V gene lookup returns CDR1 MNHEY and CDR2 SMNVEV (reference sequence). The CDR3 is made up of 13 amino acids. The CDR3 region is CASASRLQETQYF. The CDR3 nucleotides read TGTGCCAGCGCGTCCCGCCTACAAGAGACCCAGTACTTC.

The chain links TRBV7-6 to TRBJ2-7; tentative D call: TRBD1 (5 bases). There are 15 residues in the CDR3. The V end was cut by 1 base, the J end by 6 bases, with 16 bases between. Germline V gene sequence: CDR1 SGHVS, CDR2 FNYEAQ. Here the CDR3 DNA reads TGTGCCAGCAGCTTAGGGCCAGCAGGGATGGGCGAGCAGTACGTC. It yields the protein CASSLGPAGMGEQYV.

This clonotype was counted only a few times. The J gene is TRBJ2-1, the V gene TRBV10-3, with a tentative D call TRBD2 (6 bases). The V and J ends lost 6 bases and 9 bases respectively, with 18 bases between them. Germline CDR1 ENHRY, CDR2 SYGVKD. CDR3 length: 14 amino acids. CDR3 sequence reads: CAIRGDGGRVEQFF. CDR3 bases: TGTGCCATCAGAGGGGACGGAGGGCGGGTTGAGCAGTTCTTC.

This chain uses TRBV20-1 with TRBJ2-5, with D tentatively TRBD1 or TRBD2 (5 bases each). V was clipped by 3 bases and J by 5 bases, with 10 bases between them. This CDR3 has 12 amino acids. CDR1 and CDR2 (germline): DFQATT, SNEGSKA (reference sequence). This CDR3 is CSASTGPETQYF. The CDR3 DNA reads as TGCAGTGCTAGCACGGGGCCGGAGACCCAGTACTTC.

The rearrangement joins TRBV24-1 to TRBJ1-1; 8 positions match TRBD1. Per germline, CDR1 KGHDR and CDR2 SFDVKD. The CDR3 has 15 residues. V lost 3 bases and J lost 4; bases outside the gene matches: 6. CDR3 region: CATSDPGQGSTEAFF. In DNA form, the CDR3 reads TGTGCCACCAGTGATCCTGGACAGGGCTCCACTGAAGCTTTCTTT.

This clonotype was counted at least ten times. CDR3 loop: CASSPTQNNEQFF. As DNA, the CDR3 is TGTGCCAGCTCACCCACACAGAACAATGAGCAGTTCTTC. The V gene is TRBV18, the J gene TRBJ2-1, with D hard to call. The V gene lost 3 bases and the J gene lost 5 bases, with 8 bases spanning the gap. Germline CDR1 KGHSH, CDR2 LQKENI. The CDR3 totals 13 residues. Full variable domain (outside the CDR3, taken from reference TRBV18 and TRBJ2-1): NAGVMQNPRHLVRRRGQEARLRCSPMKGHSHVYWYRQLPEEGLKFMVYLQKENIIDESGMPKERFSAEFPKEGPSILRIQQVVRGDSAAYFCASSPTQNNEQFFGPGTRLTVL.

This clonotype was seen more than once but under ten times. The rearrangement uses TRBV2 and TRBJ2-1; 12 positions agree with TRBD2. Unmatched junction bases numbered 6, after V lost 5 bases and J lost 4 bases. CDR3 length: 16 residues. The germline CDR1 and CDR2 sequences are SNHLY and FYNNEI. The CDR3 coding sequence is TGTGCCAGCAGTTTGAGACTAGCGGGGGAGTACAATGAGCAGTTCTTC. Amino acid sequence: CASSLRLAGEYNEQFF.

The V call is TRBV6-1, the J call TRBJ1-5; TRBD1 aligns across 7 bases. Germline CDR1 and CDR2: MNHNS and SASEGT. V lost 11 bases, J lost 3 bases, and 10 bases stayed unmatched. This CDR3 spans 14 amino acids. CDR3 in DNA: TGTGCCTGCGACCCGGGACAGATCAATCAGCCCCAGCATTTT. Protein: CACDPGQINQPQHF.

Here the CDR3 reads CASSPPGSGRNTEAFF. In nucleotides, the CDR3 is TGTGCCAGCTCACCACCGGGGTCCGGGAGGAACACTGAAGCTTTCTTT. V usage is TRBV18 and J usage is TRBJ1-1; D remains unclear. The CDR3 covers 16 residues. The germline V gene encodes CDR1 KGHSH and CDR2 LQKENI. V dropped 0 bases and J dropped 1 base, with 12 bases sitting between them.

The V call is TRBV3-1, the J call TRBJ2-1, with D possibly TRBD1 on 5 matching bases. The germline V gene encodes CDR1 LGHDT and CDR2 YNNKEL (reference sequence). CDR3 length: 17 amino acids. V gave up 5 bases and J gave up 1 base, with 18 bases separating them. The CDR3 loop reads CASSDLPLGASYNEQFF. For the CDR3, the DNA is TGTGCCAGCAGCGACCTTCCTCTAGGGGCATCCTACAATGAGCAGTTCTTC.